Sequencing of this TCR beta chain was carried out in a study of naive and memory T cell subsets (dated by TCRdb to the late 2010s). For the study in its entirety: An open-source, UMI-based TCR alpha and beta sequencing pipeline was applied to sorted naive and memory peripheral blood T cell subsets. RNA was DNase-treated and reverse transcribed with TCR constant-region primers, mostly using SuperScript III. IgG serology results and the functional CMV T cell responses were in complete agreement.

Notes on this clonotype: What this receptor recognizes is not known. No much larger clone exists at a distance of one base, and base qualities are not known.

Sequences SGHRS (CDR1) and YFSETQ (CDR2) are obtained from the germline V gene. The trim is 0 bases for V and 0 bases for J, with a gap of 10 bases between the germline ends. The CDR3 numbers 16 residues from cysteine through phenylalanine. Only the CDR3 portion is preserved as DNA: 48 bases, with reading frame beginning at the first base. The library was obtained by UMI-ligation and nested PCR. The beta constant-region primer was an equimolar mix of two oligonucleotides covering both TRBC1 and TRBC2. A single-stranded oligonucleotide bearing the SP2 primer plus a 12-nucleotide UMI was ligated onto the 3' end of the cDNA by T4 RNA ligase 1. Four rounds of PCR, combining the SP2 primer with nested alpha and beta constant-region primers, were used to amplify the ligated cDNA. The ligation reaction was incubated at 16°C for about 20-24 hours. To avoid over-amplification, PCR2 was usually performed as a SYBR Green qPCR and halted once a predetermined threshold was reached. Apart from the first purification, every purification step used Agencourt AMPure XP magnetic beads. Libraries were quantified by Qubit and checked on a TapeStation, with a main peak expected near 650 bp. Pooled libraries were sequenced on an Illumina MiSeq with v2 2x251 paired-end kits, typically giving roughly 0.9-2.2 million reads per sample. Each sample's library went into the pool at roughly 4.4 nM, and roughly 5-8% PhiX was added to help with cluster recognition. For the original study's pipeline: V and J genes were assigned to Demultiplexor-processed FASTQ reads by Decombinator through tag matching, with a single base-pair mismatch being allowed. By using UMIs, Collapsinator corrected both sequencing errors and the frequency errors caused by PCR heterogeneity. TCRs were translated and CDR3s were extracted from the conserved cysteine to the FGXG phenylalanine by CDR3Translator, with non-productive sequences being flagged. Gini, Shannon entropy and inverse Simpson indices were computed after subsampling the repertoires to the same number of UMI-defined TCRs. Power-law fits to clonotype abundance distributions were performed by maximum likelihood within the linear range. When run on a single naive CD8 sample, MIGEC and the pipeline yielded similar UMI counts, similar unique TCR numbers and similar clonal distributions. A set of several thousand CMV-associated CDR3 sequences, compiled from VDJdb and a published dataset, was used to search the repertoires. TCRdb's own reprocessing of the public reads used fastp at Q25 and MiXCR and kept productive beta chains. Every distinct CDR3 protein forms one entry, paired with its most common genes and DNA. TCRdb's processing, not the authors', yielded these V and J calls. In this sample the table shows 75,000 to 85,000 distinct CDR3 sequences, about an eighth of which occur a single time. The ten largest make up about 0.93% of the sample.

From the second PCR step on, the TCR alpha and beta chain libraries were amplified in separate reactions. CMV status of each donor was established by measuring IFNgamma production from CD4+ T cells after fresh PBMCs were stimulated overnight with CMV viral lysate. CD4 T cells were positively selected with Miltenyi beads, followed by positive selection of CD8 T cells from the CD4-negative fraction. Cells were stained for CD3, CD4, CD8, CD45RA, CD27 and a live/dead dye and were sorted on a BD Aria II into four subsets based on CD45RA and CD27. Three healthy volunteers provided blood, and each donor's sample was split into CD4 and CD8 T cells and then further divided into four differentiation subsets. Approximately 120 ml of peripheral blood was taken from each donor, and PBMC were separated by density-gradient centrifugation on Ficoll-Paque PLUS. Sorted cells were lysed in RLT buffer, and RNA was extracted with a Qiagen RNeasy kit and stored at -80°C.

Broader findings and caveats from the paper: Each clonotype was defined as a single alpha or beta chain sequence rather than as a paired alpha/beta receptor. The repertoire findings for the naive and memory subsets could not be validated against a ground truth because none was available. The abundance of TCRs followed a power law with an exponent that differed between naive and memory subsets yet stayed consistent across the three individuals. Once error correction was done, more than 95% of naive TCR sequences showed up just once, which made the naive abundance distributions much steeper than those of the memory subsets. RNA-based TCR counts may be affected by expression changes linked to T cell activation and differentiation. Gini index rose and Shannon and inverse Simpson diversity fell from naive through CM, EM and EMRA in both CD4 and CD8 cells.

This clonotype originated in a human donor in good health. This receptor chain uses TRBV5-1 and TRBJ2-1; the D gene is perhaps TRBD1, on 5 matching bases. Specimen: central memory CD4+ T cells from blood. In light of the paper, this sample's cell subset or site label describes: central memory, CD45RA- CD27+. The CDR3 is CASSLGGTSSYNEQFF. The nucleotide sequence is given as TGCGCCAGCAGCTTGGGGGGCACGAGCTCCTACAATGAGCAGTTCTTC. With all but the CDR3 taken from the reference TRBV5-1 and TRBJ2-1 genes, the full variable domain is: KAGVTQTPRYLIKTRGQQVTLSCSPISGHRSVSWYQQTPGQGLQFLFEYFSETQRNKGNFPGRFSGRQFSNSRSEMNVSTLELGDSALYLCASSLGGTSSYNEQFFGPGTRLTVL.